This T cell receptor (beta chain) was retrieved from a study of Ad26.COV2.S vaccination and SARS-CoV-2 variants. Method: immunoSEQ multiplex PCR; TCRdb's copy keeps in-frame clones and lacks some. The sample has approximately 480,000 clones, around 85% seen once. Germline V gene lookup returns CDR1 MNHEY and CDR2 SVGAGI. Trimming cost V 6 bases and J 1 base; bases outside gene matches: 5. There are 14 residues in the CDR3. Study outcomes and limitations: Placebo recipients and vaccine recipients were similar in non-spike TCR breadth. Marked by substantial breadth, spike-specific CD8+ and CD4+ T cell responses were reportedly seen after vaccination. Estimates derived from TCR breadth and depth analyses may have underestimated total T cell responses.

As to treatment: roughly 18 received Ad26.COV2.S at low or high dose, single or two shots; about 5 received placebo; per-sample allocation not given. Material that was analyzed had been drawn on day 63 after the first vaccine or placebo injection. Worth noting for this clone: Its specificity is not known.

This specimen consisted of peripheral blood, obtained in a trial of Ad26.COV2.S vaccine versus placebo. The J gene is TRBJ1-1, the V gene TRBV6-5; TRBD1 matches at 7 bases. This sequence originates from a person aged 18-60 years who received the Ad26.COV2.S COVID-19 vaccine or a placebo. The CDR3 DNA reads TGTGCCAGCAGAATAGGACAGGCGAACACTGAAGCTTTCTTT. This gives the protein CASRIGQANTEAFF.